This T cell receptor beta chain stems from a study of tumor and adjacent non-tumor tissue in lung cancer. RNA was extracted from bulk tissue without any cell sorting. Between August and November 2014, newly diagnosed, chemotherapy-naive lung cancer patients underwent thoracic surgery in China. V shed 3 bases and J shed 1 base, with 12 bases lying between them. Germline V gives CDR1 ENHRY, CDR2 SYGVKD. The CDR3 runs 15 residues. TCRbeta libraries were built with three rounds of nested PCR, modified from ARM-PCR. TCRdb used MiXCR to reprocess the multiplex PCR reads, holding one entry per CDR3 protein. The sample gives roughly 140,000 distinct CDR3 sequences, around 61% of which show up once; about 20% is in the top ten.

Sequencing was performed on lung tumor tissue. The receptor's source is a man aged 55 to 70 with small cell lung cancer. This chain connects TRBV10-3 to TRBJ2-5, with unresolved D. CDR3 sequence: CAISERGRVQETQYF. DNA of the CDR3: TGTGCCATCAGTGAAAGAGGACGGGTCCAAGAGACCCAGTACTTC.